These 26 T cell receptor beta chains share one sample of origin, sequenced in a study of blood T cell repertoires in COVID-19. Data came from immunoSEQ multiplex PCR; TCRdb stores just in-frame clones and leaves some out. The data contain 200,000 to 250,000 clones, 86% of them singletons. Material for sequencing was PBMCs or T cells enriched from blood (not recorded which). The source of these receptors is a woman aged 50 to 65 in a cohort exposed to, infected with or recovered from COVID-19 (not recorded which).

This rearrangement joins TRBV10-3 to TRBJ2-1, with TRBD2 matching 9 bases. The germline V gene has CDR1 ENHRY and CDR2 SYGVKD. V shed 0 bases, J shed 8 bases, and the junction held 11 bases outside the gene matches. The CDR3 extends over 17 amino acids. CDR3 loop: CAISESGPGLAAHEQFF. The CDR3 DNA is TGTGCCATCAGTGAGTCGGGACCGGGACTAGCAGCTCATGAGCAGTTCTTC.

This chain links TRBV12-5 with TRBJ2-7; 8 nucleotides agree with TRBD1. The germline gives CDR1 LGHNT, CDR2 FRNRAP. This CDR3 is 14 amino acids long. Trimming removed 5 bases from V and 2 bases from J; junction bases left unmatched: 5. In DNA, the CDR3 is TGTGCTAGTGGTAACAGGACAGGGACCTACGAGCAGTACTTC. Protein product: CASGNRTGTYEQYF.

The V and J genes are TRBV9 and TRBJ2-5, with 7 positions matching TRBD1. Germline V gives CDR1 SGDLS, CDR2 YYNGEE. The length of the CDR3 is 13 residues. The trim removed 2 bases at V and 3 bases at J, leaving 1 base unmatched. Here the CDR3 reads CASSVGQEETQYF. The CDR3 DNA reads TGTGCCAGCAGCGTCGGACAGGAAGAGACCCAGTACTTC.

The V and J genes are TRBV4-3 and TRBJ1-2; D call uncertain. Germline CDR1 reads LGHNA; CDR2 reads YSLEER. Trimming left V 5 bases short and J 4 bases short, with 20 bases between. The length of the CDR3 is 16 residues. The CDR3, as DNA: TGCGCCAGCAGCTCTACCGAGGAGGCGACTCTCTATGGCTACACCTTC. Its protein is CASSSTEEATLYGYTF.

The rearrangement joins TRBV19 to TRBJ1-2, with D possibly being TRBD1 (5 bases). CDR1 is LNHDA and CDR2 is SQIVND in the germline V gene (reference sequence). The V gene lost 5 bases and the J gene lost 3 bases, with 10 bases spanning the gap. The CDR3 is 13 amino acids. CDR3 nucleotide sequence: TGTGCCAGTAGTCAGGCCAGGGACTATGGCTACACCTTC. This encodes CASSQARDYGYTF.

The chain combines TRBV5-4 with TRBJ2-3; 7 nucleotides align to TRBD1. The CDR3 has 16 residues. Trimming removed 4 bases from V and 3 bases from J; junction bases left unmatched: 11. Germline values: CDR1 SGHNT, CDR2 YYREEE (reference sequence). This chain's CDR3 is CASSTGTAYQTDTQYF. The CDR3 region has the DNA TGTGCCAGCAGCACAGGGACAGCTTATCAGACAGATACGCAGTATTTT.

This rearrangement joins TRBV9 to TRBJ2-1; D is perhaps TRBD2 (6 bases). The germline V and J ends were trimmed by 1 base and 7 bases, with 27 bases remaining between them. Germline loops: CDR1 SGDLS, CDR2 YYNGEE. CDR3 length equals 19 residues. The CDR3 DNA reads TGTGCCAGCAGCGTATGGGGGACGGGAGAGGCGCTCCGCGTTAATGAGCAGTTCTTC. It specifies CASSVWGTGEALRVNEQFF.

This clone was seen only a few times. The J gene is TRBJ2-1, the V gene TRBV6-4; a weak D match, TRBD2 (6 bases). The germline V gene encodes CDR1 MRHNA and CDR2 SNTAGT. This CDR3 comprises 14 residues. The germline V and J ends were trimmed by 3 bases and 3 bases, with 9 bases remaining between them. As DNA, the CDR3 is TGTGCCAGCAGTGAATCGGGAGACTACAATGAGCAGTTCTTC. As protein: CASSESGDYNEQFF.

The chain is built from TRBV11-2 and TRBJ2-7; D is possibly TRBD1 (5 bases). V was shortened by 3 bases and J by 5 bases, with 14 bases between the two germline ends. Germline values: CDR1 SGHAT, CDR2 FQNNGV. This CDR3 has 14 amino acids. The CDR3 bases are TGTGCCAGCAGCTTGGCGGTTAGGACAAACGAGCAGTACTTC. This sequence encodes CASSLAVRTNEQYF.

The CDR3 region is CASSLQGQGGEQYF. The CDR3 DNA reads as TGTGCCAGCTCACTCCAGGGACAGGGTGGTGAGCAGTACTTC. The rearrangement joins TRBV18 to TRBJ2-7, with 9 bases aligning to TRBD1. The CDR3 contains 14 residues. Germline trimming cut 4 bases from V and 7 bases from J; bases unmatched to any gene: 8. The germline gives CDR1 KGHSH, CDR2 LQKENI.

This chain connects TRBV27 to TRBJ1-2; D gene ambiguous. Deletions cut 7 bases from V and 0 bases from J, with 27 bases between. The germline V gene encodes CDR1 MNHEY and CDR2 SMNVEV (reference sequence). The CDR3 sequence is 19 residues long. The CDR3 is CASTPTFMRGEDANYGYTF. The CDR3 nucleotides read TGTGCCAGCACCCCGACCTTTATGCGGGGAGAAGATGCTAACTATGGCTACACCTTC.

In this sample, this clone turned up once. The chain links TRBV28 to TRBJ2-3; D may be TRBD1 (6 bases). V lost 11 bases to trimming and J lost 5 bases, with 14 bases between them. From germline, CDR1 is MDHEN and CDR2 SYDVKM. The CDR3 has 12 residues. DNA for the CDR3: TGTGCCGCAGGGGCAGGAGGAGATACGCAGTATTTT. The encoded protein is CAAGAGGDTQYF. Filled out from reference TRBV28 and TRBJ2-3, the complete variable domain reads DVKVTQSSRYLVKRTGEKVFLECVQDMDHENMFWYRQDPGLGLRLIYFSYDVKMKEKGDIPEGYSVSREKKERFSLILESASTNQTSMYLCAAGAGGDTQYFGPGTRLTVL.

The chain employs TRBV7-2 and TRBJ1-2, with unresolved D. This CDR3 has 15 amino acids. Germline CDR1 is SGHTA and CDR2 is FQGNSA. Trimming removed 1 base from V and 6 bases from J, with 15 bases in between. The CDR3 region has the DNA TGTGCCAGCAGCTTAGAACTAAGTACCGGGGATGGCTACACCTTC. It encodes CASSLELSTGDGYTF.

The chain has TRBV5-1 and TRBJ2-5; D remains ambiguous. CDR1 and CDR2 from the germline V gene are SGHRS and YFSETQ. Trimming removed 1 base from V and 4 bases from J, with 14 bases in between. The CDR3 is 15 residues long. CDR3 sequence reads: CASSLLGREAETQYF. CDR3 bases: TGCGCCAGCAGCTTGCTCGGTCGAGAGGCAGAGACCCAGTACTTC.

This chain connects TRBV28 to TRBJ1-2; D remains unclear. The V gene's germline CDR1 is MDHEN and CDR2 SYDVKM. The CDR3 extends over 12 amino acids. V was cut by 6 bases and J by 8 bases, with 13 bases left in between. The CDR3 here is CASSVVEKGYTF. DNA for the CDR3: TGTGCCAGCAGCGTGGTGGAGAAGGGCTACACCTTC.

The rearrangement uses TRBV7-6 and TRBJ1-5; TRBD1 is a possible D gene (6 bases). The CDR3 is 15 amino acids. Germline values: CDR1 SGHVS, CDR2 FNYEAQ. Trimming cost V 3 bases and J 0 bases, with 9 bases left between them. CDR3 nucleotide sequence: TGTGCCAGCAGCTTGGACAGTTTTAGCAATCAGCCCCAGCATTTT. This gives the protein CASSLDSFSNQPQHF.

The V call is TRBV7-9, the J call TRBJ2-2; tentatively, D is TRBD1 (6 bases). The CDR3 covers 13 residues. Trimming removed 5 bases at V and 6 bases at J, with 10 bases between. The germline CDR1 and CDR2 sequences are SEHNR and FQNEAQ (reference sequence). This CDR3 is CASSVTGPGELFF. CDR3 nucleotide sequence: TGTGCCAGCAGCGTAACAGGGCCCGGGGAGCTGTTTTTT.

Concerning this clone: The sample contains more than one DNA sequence encoding this CDR3. The rearrangement uses TRBV12-3 or TRBV12-4 and TRBJ1-1; tentative D call: TRBD1 (5 bases). This CDR3 contains 13 residues. With 6 bases removed from V and 2 bases from J, the gap between germline ends came to 10 bases. The CDR3 here is CASSLQANTEAFF. The CDR3 bases are TGTGCCAGCAGCCTACAGGCAAACACTGAAGCTTTCTTT.

In its sample, this clone was seen once. The chain joins TRBV30 to TRBJ2-2, with D perhaps TRBD2 (6 bases). Looked up from germline, CDR1 is GTSNPN and CDR2 is SVGIG (reference sequence). Trimming removed 3 bases at V and 4 bases at J, with 21 bases between. This CDR3 comprises 17 residues. The CDR3 loop is CAWSRSLGPRGTGELFF. DNA of the CDR3: TGTGCCTGGAGCCGGTCCCTTGGCCCGCGGGGCACCGGGGAGCTGTTTTTT.

The chain recombines TRBV4-3 with TRBJ1-2, with TRBD1 as a possible D gene (6 bases). Trimming cost V 0 bases and J 5 bases, with 13 bases left between them. Germline CDR1 is LGHNA and CDR2 is YSLEER. The length of the CDR3 is 15 residues. CDR3 residues: CASSQDRGALYGYTF. In nucleotides, the CDR3 is TGCGCCAGCAGCCAAGATCGGGGGGCCCTATATGGCTACACCTTC.

The chain carries TRBV27 and TRBJ1-4, with a tentative D call TRBD1 (5 bases). The CDR3 loop spans 16 amino acids. V was cut by 5 bases and J by 8 bases, with 21 bases left in between. The germline V gene has CDR1 MNHEY and CDR2 SMNVEV (reference sequence). As DNA, the CDR3 is TGTGCCAGCAGTATAATGGCTGGTCAGGGTGGCGAAAAACTGTTTTTT. Protein sequence: CASSIMAGQGGEKLFF.

The chain joins TRBV19 to TRBJ2-7; D might be TRBD1 (5 bases). Germline V lookup: CDR1 LNHDA, CDR2 SQIVND (reference sequence). Trimming cost V 1 base and J 3 bases, with 10 bases left between them. The CDR3 consists of 14 residues. CDR3 loop: CASSIGWQGYEQYF. The CDR3 nucleotides read TGTGCCAGTAGTATAGGCTGGCAGGGCTACGAGCAGTACTTC.

In its sample, this clone was seen a few times. The chain employs TRBV5-4 and TRBJ1-6, with no clear D. V lost 4 bases and J lost 7, with 15 bases in between. Germline-derived CDR1 and CDR2 are SGHNT and YYREEE (reference sequence). This CDR3 region has 15 residues. The chain's CDR3 is CASSRDYTGNSPLHF. The CDR3 DNA is TGTGCCAGCAGCCGCGACTACACGGGGAATTCACCCCTCCACTTT.

The chain carries TRBV2 and TRBJ1-2; D possibly corresponds to TRBD1 (5 bases). Between the trimmed V and J ends, which lost 6 bases and 0 bases, there was a span of 14 bases. Germline CDR1 and CDR2: SNHLY and FYNNEI. The CDR3 has 15 amino acids. The DNA for the CDR3 is TGTGCCAGCAGATTTACCGGGACTTCTAACTATGGCTACACCTTC. It specifies CASRFTGTSNYGYTF.

For the CDR3, the DNA is TGTGCCAGCAGCCTTTTCTCCTCCTACGAGCAGTACTTC. It is translated as CASSLFSSYEQYF. The chain has TRBV11-3 and TRBJ2-7; D is unresolved. V dropped 5 bases and J dropped 0 bases, with 8 bases sitting between them. The CDR3 sequence is 13 residues long. Germline values: CDR1 SGHNT, CDR2 YENEEA.

The chain links TRBV7-9 to TRBJ2-2; possible D gene TRBD1, 6 bases. Germline V gene data show CDR1 as SEHNR and CDR2 as FQNEAQ (reference sequence). The CDR3 consists of 17 residues. Trimming left V 5 bases short and J 3 bases short, with 19 bases between. This chain's CDR3 is CASSIPGHPKDTGELFF. CDR3 sequence (DNA): TGTGCCAGCAGCATCCCGGGACACCCGAAGGACACCGGGGAGCTGTTTTTT.